The subject of this entry is one TCR beta chain. Its recognized antigen is unknown. No much larger clone is present one base from it, and per-base qualities are unavailable. The library was obtained by the immunoSEQ multiplex PCR assay. Roughly 10^5 TCR templates per sample were assayed on the deep sequencing platform. Genomic DNA extracted from sorted T cells was used for TCRbeta CDR3 sequencing. The paper's processing steps were these. The R programming language was used for clonal analysis of the TCRbeta CDR3 data. Comparing unstimulated samples against CFSE-low samples taken after the reaction was how alloreactive CD4+ and CD8+ clones were defined. Alloreactive CD4+ clones were assigned to regulatory or non-regulatory origin by matching sequences to sorted unstimulated Treg and non-Treg repertoires. In its TCRdb copy, this immuneACCESS table keeps in-frame sequences only and misses some clones. Where compared with another copy, unresolved V genes explain less than half of these, and the others have no known cause. From that table come the V and J calls and clone size; the DNA was used to work out D and trimming. This sample holds approximately 20,000 clones; 35% to 55% were observed only once. The ten largest clones represent around 5% of the sample.

Cells from the mixed lymphocyte reactions were cocultured for approximately 6 days at 37 degrees C. Responder PBMCs were labelled with CFSE and stimulator PBMCs were labelled with Violet Dye, after which the responder and stimulator PBMCs were mixed at a 1:1 ratio. TCRbeta CDR3 sequencing was performed on sorted unstimulated T cells and on proliferating T cells recovered from mixed lymphocyte reactions. Fresh whole blood from nine to eleven HLA-typed healthy donors was used to isolate PBMCs. Proliferating CFSE-low responder T cells were FACS-sorted after the mixed lymphocyte reaction for TCR sequencing. Inclusive of the bounding cysteine and phenylalanine, the CDR3 is 13 residues long. Of all the DNA, just the CDR3 is kept, 39 bases in frame from base 1. The germline V gene (reference sequence) yields SEHNR for CDR1 and FQNEAQ for CDR2. The junction shows trimming of 1 base on V and 8 bases on J, plus 8 bases between the germline ends.

The record originates from a study of siplizumab effects on memory and regulatory T cells (dated by TCRdb to 2018 to 2020). Regarding the study in general: Across about 8 responder-stimulator pairs, mixed lymphocyte reactions were run in pairs, about 1 with siplizumab at about 0.96 ug/mL and about 1 without drug. The study examined how the anti-CD2 antibody siplizumab affects alloreactive T-cell subsets in allogeneic mixed lymphocyte reactions built from human PBMCs. The full study reports these points: In reactions with siplizumab, an average of approximately 70% of mappable alloreactive CD4+ clones were Treg-derived, compared with roughly 30% in control reactions. Unstimulated naive T cells appeared more diverse than memory T cells, and naive cells seemed to contribute substantially to the alloresponse. A naive or memory phenotype could not be assigned to roughly 80-95% of proliferating CD4+ or CD8+ clones. Because sequences below about 10^-5 frequency were poorly captured, only a minor fraction of alloreactive clones could be mapped to unstimulated subsets. No functional confirmation was obtained for the suppressive function of proliferating Tregs from siplizumab cultures. Siplizumab significantly lowered the cumulative frequency of alloreactive sequences that could be traced to unstimulated CD4+ memory T cells.

In this chain, TRBV7-9 is recombined with TRBJ2-2, with the D gene too uncertain to name. The sample was CFSE-low (dividing) CD4+ T cells sorted from an allogeneic mixed lymphocyte reaction. The TCR sequence derives from a human donor in good health; the cells came from an allogeneic mixed lymphocyte reaction. The CDR3 corresponds to CASSLVLGGELFF. The sequenced DNA: TGTGCCAGCAGCTTAGTACTCGGGGGGGAGCTGTTTTTT.